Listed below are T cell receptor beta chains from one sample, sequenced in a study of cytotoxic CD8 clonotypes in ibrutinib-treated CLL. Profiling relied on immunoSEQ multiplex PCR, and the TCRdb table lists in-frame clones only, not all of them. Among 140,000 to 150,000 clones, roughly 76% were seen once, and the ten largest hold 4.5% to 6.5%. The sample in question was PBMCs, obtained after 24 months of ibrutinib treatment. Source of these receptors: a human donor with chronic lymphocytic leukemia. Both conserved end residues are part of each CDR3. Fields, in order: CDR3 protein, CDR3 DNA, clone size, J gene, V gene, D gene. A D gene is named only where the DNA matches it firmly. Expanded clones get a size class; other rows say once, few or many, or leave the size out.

CATRTGGRLAFF	TGTGCCACCAGGACAGGGGGGCGGCTGGCTTTCTTT	NA	TRBJ1-1	TRBV2	TRBD1
CASSPTGPNYGYTF	TGTGCCAGTAGTCCGACCGGGCCTAACTATGGCTACACCTTC	NA	TRBJ1-2	TRBV19	NA
CASSLAGLNNEQFF	TGCGCCAGCAGCTTGGCCGGGCTAAACAATGAGCAGTTCTTC	NA	TRBJ2-1	TRBV5-1	NA
CASSHGVFVYNEQFF	TGTGCCAGCAGCCATGGGGTTTTCGTGTACAATGAGCAGTTCTTC	NA	TRBJ2-1	TRBV14	NA
CASSYAGRMGTGELFF	TGTGCCAGCAGTTACGCGGGGCGGATGGGCACCGGGGAGCTGTTTTTT	NA	TRBJ2-2	TRBV6-5	NA
CASSPDRGARQPQHF	TGTGCCAGCTCACCCGACAGGGGGGCACGTCAGCCCCAGCATTTT	few	TRBJ1-5	TRBV18	TRBD1
CASSDPGQNTEAFF	TGTGCCAGCAGTGACCCCGGCCAGAACACTGAAGCTTTCTTT	NA	TRBJ1-1	TRBV6-1	NA
CASSLVQGGYGYTF	TGCGCCAGCAGCTTGGTTCAGGGAGGGTATGGCTACACCTTC	NA	TRBJ1-2	TRBV5-1	NA
CASSLGPLGETQYF	TGTGCCAGCAGCTTAGGGCCTTTAGGGGAGACCCAGTACTTC	once	TRBJ2-5	TRBV7-6	NA
CASSLQWPNTEAFF	TGCGCCAGCAGCTTACAGTGGCCGAACACTGAAGCTTTCTTT	NA	TRBJ1-1	TRBV5-1	NA
CASSLVGADGYTF	TGTGCCAGCAGCTTAGTGGGGGCCGATGGCTACACCTTC	NA	TRBJ1-2	TRBV7-9	NA
CAWSVRVGQFF	TGTGCCTGGAGTGTTAGGGTCGGGCAGTTCTTC	few	TRBJ2-1	TRBV30	NA
CASTAGQFTEAFF	TGTGCCAGCACTGCGGGACAGTTCACTGAAGCTTTCTTT	NA	TRBJ1-1	TRBV6-6	TRBD1
CAINPGQGSYEQYF	TGTGCCATCAACCCGGGACAGGGTTCCTACGAGCAGTACTTC	NA	TRBJ2-7	TRBV10-3	TRBD1
CASSPPGTTDTQYF	TGTGCCAGCAGCCCGCCGGGAACCACAGATACGCAGTATTTT	once	TRBJ2-3	TRBV7-9	NA
CASSPLSGSEAFF	TGTGCCAGCAGTCCCCTCTCCGGTTCTGAAGCTTTCTTT	NA	TRBJ1-1	TRBV6-5	NA
CASNLAGGDNEQFF	TGTGCCAGCAACCTAGCGGGAGGGGACAATGAGCAGTTCTTC	NA	TRBJ2-1	TRBV28	TRBD2
CASTPSGGGGYGYTF	TGTGCCAGCACTCCCTCAGGGGGCGGGGGCTATGGCTACACCTTC	NA	TRBJ1-2	TRBV6-5	TRBD1
CASSLPWGRGGNTIYF	TGTGCCAGCAGCCTGCCTTGGGGGCGCGGCGGAAACACCATATATTTT	NA	TRBJ1-3	TRBV9	NA
CASSQVGRGLDEQYF	TGTGCCAGCAGCCAAGTCGGCAGGGGGCTAGACGAGCAGTACTTC	once	TRBJ2-7	TRBV4-2	TRBD1
CASSSLQGGLGYGYTF	TGTGCCAGCAGTTCCCTCCAGGGCGGCCTAGGCTATGGCTACACCTTC	NA	TRBJ1-2	TRBV28	NA
CASSLPEPGTPYSNQPQHF	TGTGCCAGCAGCTTACCTGAACCCGGGACACCATATAGCAATCAGCCCCAGCATTTT	NA	TRBJ1-5	TRBV21-1	NA
CASSLDGAKNIQYF	TGTGCCAGCAGCTTAGACGGGGCCAAAAACATTCAGTACTTC	NA	TRBJ2-4	TRBV7-2	NA
CASSFRASLGNYGYTF	TGTGCCAGCAGCTTCAGGGCCAGCTTAGGGAACTATGGCTACACCTTC	once	TRBJ1-2	TRBV7-9	NA
CASRGWGNQPQHF	TGTGCCAGCAGGGGGTGGGGCAATCAGCCCCAGCATTTT	NA	TRBJ1-5	TRBV6-5	NA
CASSYSVAKNIQYF	TGCGCCAGCAGCTACTCGGTAGCCAAAAACATTCAGTACTTC	NA	TRBJ2-4	TRBV5-1	NA